Listed here is a single T cell receptor (beta chain). Its specificity is unknown. This sample is part of a study of identical twins. Regarding the study as a whole: Models underestimated out-of-frame TCR alpha sharing in monozygotic twins. Zero-insertion findings could be partly confounded by invariant cells (MAIT and iNKT cells).

Germline CDR1 reads KGHSH; CDR2 reads LQKENI. V shed 6 bases and J shed 11 bases, with 13 bases lying between them. CDR3 length equals 11 residues. TCRdb re-called the 5' RACE reads with MiXCR, one entry per CDR3 protein. Of about 520,000 distinct CDR3 sequences listed, about 20% were seen once; the top ten hold about 0.99%. This same sample was also part of a study on T cells expressing NK-cell markers. That source notes: It was from sorted CD3+CD56+NKG2C+, CD3+CD56+NKG2C- and CD3+CD56-NKG2C+ T cells that TCR beta repertoires came.

This sequence was found in a woman aged 18 to 35 in good health. The sequencing input was CD4+ T cells sorted from blood. This chain uses TRBV18 with TRBJ1-1; D possibly corresponds to TRBD1 (5 bases). CDR3 sequence reads: CASSRDHEAFF. In DNA, the CDR3 is TGTGCCAGCTCCCGGGACCACGAGGCTTTCTTT.